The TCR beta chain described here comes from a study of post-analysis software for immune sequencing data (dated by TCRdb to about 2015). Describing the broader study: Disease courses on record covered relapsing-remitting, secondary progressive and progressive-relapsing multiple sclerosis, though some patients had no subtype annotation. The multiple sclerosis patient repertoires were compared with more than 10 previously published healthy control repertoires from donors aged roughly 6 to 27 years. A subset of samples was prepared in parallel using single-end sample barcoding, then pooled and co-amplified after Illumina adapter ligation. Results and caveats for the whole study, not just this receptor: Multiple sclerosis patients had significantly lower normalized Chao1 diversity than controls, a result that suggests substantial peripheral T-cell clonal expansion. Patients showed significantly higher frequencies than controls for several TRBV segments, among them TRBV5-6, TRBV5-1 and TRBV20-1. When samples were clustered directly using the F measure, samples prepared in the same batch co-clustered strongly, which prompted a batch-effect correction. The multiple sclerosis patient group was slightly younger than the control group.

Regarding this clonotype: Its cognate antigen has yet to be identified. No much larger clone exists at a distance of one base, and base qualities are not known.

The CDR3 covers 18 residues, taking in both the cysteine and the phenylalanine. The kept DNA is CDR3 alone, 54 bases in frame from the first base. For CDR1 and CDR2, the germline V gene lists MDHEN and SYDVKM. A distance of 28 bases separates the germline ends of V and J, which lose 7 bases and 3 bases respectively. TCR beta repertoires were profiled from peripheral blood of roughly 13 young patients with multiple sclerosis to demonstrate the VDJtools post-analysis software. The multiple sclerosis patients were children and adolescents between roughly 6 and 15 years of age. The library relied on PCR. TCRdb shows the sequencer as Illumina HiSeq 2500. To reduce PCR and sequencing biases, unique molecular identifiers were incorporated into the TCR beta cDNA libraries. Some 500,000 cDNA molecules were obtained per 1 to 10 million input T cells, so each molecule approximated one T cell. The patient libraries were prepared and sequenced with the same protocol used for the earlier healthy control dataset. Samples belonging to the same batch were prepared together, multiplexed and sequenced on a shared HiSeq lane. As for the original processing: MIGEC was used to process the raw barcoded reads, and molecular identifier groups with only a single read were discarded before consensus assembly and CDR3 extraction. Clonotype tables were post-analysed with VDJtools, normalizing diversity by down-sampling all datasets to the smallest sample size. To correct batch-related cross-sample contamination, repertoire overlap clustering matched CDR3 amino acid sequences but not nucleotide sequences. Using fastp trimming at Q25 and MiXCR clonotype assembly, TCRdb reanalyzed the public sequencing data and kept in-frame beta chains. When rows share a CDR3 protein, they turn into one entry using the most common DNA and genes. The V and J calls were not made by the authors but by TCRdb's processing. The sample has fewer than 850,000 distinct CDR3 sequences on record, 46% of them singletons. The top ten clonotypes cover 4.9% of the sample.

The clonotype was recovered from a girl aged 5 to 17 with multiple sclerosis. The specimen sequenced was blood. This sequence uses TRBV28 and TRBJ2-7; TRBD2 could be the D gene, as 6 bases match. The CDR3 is CASIGSRYGPTGDYEQYF. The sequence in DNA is TGTGCCAGCATTGGGTCTAGGTACGGCCCAACGGGGGACTACGAGCAGTACTTC.